A selection of T cell receptor beta chains follows, all from one sample in a study of regulatory T cells in long-lasting Graves disease. TCRdb processed the multiplex PCR reads anew with MiXCR; each CDR3 protein has one entry. The data hold 520,000 or so distinct CDR3 sequences, with 12% observed a single time. This sample also appeared in a second study, on T cells in Graves' hyperthyroidism and ophthalmopathy.

The source was peripheral blood mononuclear cells (PBMCs), collected at new diagnosis, from a patient treated with antithyroid drugs. These receptors all stem from a woman aged 25 to 39 with Graves disease. The CDR3 runs from the conserved cysteine through the conserved F or W. D genes are given only for firm matches. Clone size is not always given. Where it is, it says once, few, many or a class for expanded clones.

j_call v_call d_call clone_size cdr3_aa cdr3_nt
TRBJ2-3 TRBV9 NA NA CASAPDIGTDTQYF TGTGCCAGCGCTCCGGACATCGGCACAGATACGCAGTATTTT
TRBJ1-6 TRBV4-2 NA NA CASSQDGMSSYNSPLHF TGTGCCAGCAGCCAAGATGGCATGAGCTCCTATAATTCACCCCTCCACTTT
TRBJ2-5 TRBV4-1 NA few CASSQATLGTRYQETQYF TGCGCCAGCAGCCAAGCTACTTTGGGGACCCGATACCAAGAGACCCAGTACTTC
TRBJ2-1 TRBV9 TRBD2 few CASSGLAGESHNEQFF TGTGCCAGCAGCGGACTAGCGGGAGAGTCCCACAATGAGCAGTTCTTC
TRBJ2-1 TRBV20-1 TRBD2 NA CSARDIREVTNEQFF TGCAGTGCTAGAGATATTCGGGAGGTCACAAATGAGCAGTTCTTC
TRBJ2-6 TRBV20-1 TRBD1 NA CSAPTGPSSGANVLTF TGCAGCGCCCCGACAGGGCCTAGCTCTGGGGCCAACGTCCTGACTTTC
TRBJ2-1 TRBV27 NA many CASSPSPRRNEQFF TGTGCCAGCAGTCCCTCCCCGCGGAGGAATGAGCAGTTCTTC
TRBJ1-1 TRBV13 TRBD1 many CASSPRQGKNTEAFF TGTGCCAGCAGCCCGAGACAGGGAAAGAACACTGAAGCTTTCTTT
TRBJ2-5 TRBV7-6 NA many CASSLEDNAQETQYF TGTGCCAGCAGCTTAGAGGACAACGCGCAAGAGACCCAGTACTTC
TRBJ2-7 TRBV29-1 NA many CSVELSGTKNYEQYF TGCAGCGTTGAATTGTCCGGGACGAAGAACTACGAGCAGTACTTC
TRBJ2-3 TRBV6-2/TRBV6-3 TRBD2 NA CASSELAGAGDTQYF TGTGCCAGCAGTGAACTAGCGGGAGCGGGAGATACGCAGTATTTT
TRBJ2-2 TRBV4-1 TRBD2 many CASSQHLAGSTGELFF TGCGCCAGCAGCCAACACCTAGCGGGAAGTACCGGGGAGCTGTTTTTT
TRBJ2-7 TRBV7-2 TRBD1 many CASSLAPTGVGEQYF TGTGCCAGCAGCTTAGCTCCGACAGGGGTAGGTGAGCAGTACTTC
TRBJ2-7 TRBV29-1 NA many CSVEDGRSRGNEQYF TGCAGCGTTGAAGATGGACGGTCGCGGGGCAACGAGCAGTACTTC
TRBJ1-1 TRBV9 NA many CASSPGRGLTEAFF TGTGCCAGCAGCCCCGGCCGGGGGCTCACTGAAGCTTTCTTT
TRBJ2-1 TRBV24-1 NA many CATSEGGSSYNEQFF TGTGCCACCAGTGAGGGGGGATCATCCTACAATGAGCAGTTCTTC
TRBJ2-1 TRBV7-9 TRBD1 many CASWDRGSIYEQFF TGTGCCAGTTGGGACAGGGGCTCGATCTATGAGCAGTTCTTC
TRBJ2-1 TRBV27 TRBD2 few CASSLSSGFYACSYNEQFF TGTGCCAGCAGTTTATCTAGCGGGTTCTACGCTTGCTCCTACAATGAGCAGTTCTTC
TRBJ1-5 TRBV12-3/TRBV12-4 NA many CASSPLPGQRGSNQPQHF TGTGCCAGCAGCCCCCTTCCTGGACAGAGAGGAAGCAATCAGCCCCAGCATTTT
TRBJ1-5 TRBV19 NA many CASSWGGWDQPQHF TGTGCCAGTAGTTGGGGGGGCTGGGATCAGCCCCAGCATTTT
TRBJ1-1 TRBV18 NA many CASSPLRGEAFF TGTGCCAGCTCACCCCTGCGTGGGGAAGCTTTCTTT
TRBJ2-7 TRBV6-1 TRBD1 NA CASQSTGTYEQYF TGTGCCAGCCAATCGACAGGGACCTACGAGCAGTACTTC
TRBJ1-1 TRBV7-9 NA many CASSSPYTEAFF TGTGCCAGCAGCTCCCCTTACACTGAAGCTTTCTTT
TRBJ1-2 TRBV20-1 NA many CSGVGNYGYTF TGCAGTGGGGTGGGTAACTATGGCTACACCTTC
TRBJ2-5 TRBV7-9 TRBD2 NA CASSFVPSGQETQYF TGTGCCAGCAGCTTTGTCCCTAGCGGCCAAGAGACCCAGTACTTC
TRBJ2-6 TRBV15 NA NA CATSRRSSGANVLTF TGTGCCACCAGCAGGAGATCCTCTGGGGCCAACGTCCTGACTTTC
TRBJ2-6 TRBV30 TRBD1 many CAWSVYRGSSGANVLTF TGTGCCTGGAGTGTTTACAGGGGAAGCTCTGGGGCCAACGTCCTGACTTTC